The entry that follows covers one T cell receptor beta chain sequence. What it binds is unknown. This sample is part of a study of cytomegalovirus exposure and HLA in healthy donors. Germline V lookup: CDR1 GTSNPN, CDR2 SVGIG (reference sequence). This CDR3 has 14 residues. V was shortened by 0 bases and J by 0 bases, with 5 bases between the two germline ends. 60 Vbeta and 13 Jbeta primers were used in PCR. Assay used: immunoSEQ multiplex PCR; TCRdb lists only in-frame clones, some missing. The sample yields 180,000 or so clones, around 80% seen once. Regarding the study as a whole: Earlier analysis yielded a pattern in which most TCR beta V segments were productive about 90% or about 30% of the time. Reportedly, HLA-A and HLA-B alleles of most subjects were accurately predicted from TCR beta. Immune exposure was documented only through CMV serostatus.

The source is a woman in her thirties in good health and CMV-seropositive. This chain connects TRBV30 to TRBJ1-4; D is undetermined. The sample comprised PBMCs. The CDR3 protein is CAWSVRTTNEKLFF. CDR3 sequence (DNA): TGTGCCTGGAGTGTGAGGACAACTAATGAAAAACTGTTTTTT.